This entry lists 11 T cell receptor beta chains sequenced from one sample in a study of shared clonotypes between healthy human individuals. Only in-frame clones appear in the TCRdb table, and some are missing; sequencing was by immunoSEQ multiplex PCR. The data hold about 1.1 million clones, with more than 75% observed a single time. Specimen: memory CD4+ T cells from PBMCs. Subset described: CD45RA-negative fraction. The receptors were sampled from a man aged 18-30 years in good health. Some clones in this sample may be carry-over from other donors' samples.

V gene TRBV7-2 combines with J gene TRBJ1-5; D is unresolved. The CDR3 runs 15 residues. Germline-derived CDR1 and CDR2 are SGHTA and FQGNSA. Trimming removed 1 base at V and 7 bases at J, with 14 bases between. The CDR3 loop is CASSLVLSGIQPQHF. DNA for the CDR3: TGTGCCAGCAGCTTAGTCCTAAGCGGGATCCAGCCCCAGCATTTT.

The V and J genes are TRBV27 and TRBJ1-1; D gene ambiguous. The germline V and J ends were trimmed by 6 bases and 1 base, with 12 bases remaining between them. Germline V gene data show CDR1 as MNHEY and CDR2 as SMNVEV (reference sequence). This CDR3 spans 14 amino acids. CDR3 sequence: CASRWHGENTEAFF. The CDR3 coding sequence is TGTGCCAGCAGGTGGCATGGGGAGAACACTGAAGCTTTCTTT.

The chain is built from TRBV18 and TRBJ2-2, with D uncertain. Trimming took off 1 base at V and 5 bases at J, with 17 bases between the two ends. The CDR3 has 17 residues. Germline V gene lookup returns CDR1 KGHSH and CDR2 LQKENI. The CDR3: CASSPRSSGYGTGELFF. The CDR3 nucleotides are TGTGCCAGCTCACCACGCAGTTCCGGTTATGGGACCGGGGAGCTGTTTTTT.

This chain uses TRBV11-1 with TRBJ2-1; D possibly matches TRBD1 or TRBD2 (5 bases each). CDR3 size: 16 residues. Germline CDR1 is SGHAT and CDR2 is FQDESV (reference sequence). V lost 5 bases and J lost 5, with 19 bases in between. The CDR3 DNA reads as TGTGCCAGCAGCGCCCTGGGACGTCGAAACAACAATGAGCAGTTCTTC. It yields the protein CASSALGRRNNNEQFF.

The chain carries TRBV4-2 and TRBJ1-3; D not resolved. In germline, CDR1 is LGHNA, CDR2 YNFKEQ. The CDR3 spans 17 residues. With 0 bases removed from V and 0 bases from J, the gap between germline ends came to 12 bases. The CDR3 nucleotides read TGTGCCAGCAGCCAAGAGAGGATCGAATTCTCTGGAAACACCATATATTTT. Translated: CASSQERIEFSGNTIYF.

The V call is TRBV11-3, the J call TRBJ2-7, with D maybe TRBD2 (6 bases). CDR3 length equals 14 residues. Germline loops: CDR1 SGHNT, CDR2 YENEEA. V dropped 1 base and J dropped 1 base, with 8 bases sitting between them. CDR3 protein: CASSLGTKSYEQYF. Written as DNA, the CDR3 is TGTGCCAGCAGCTTAGGGACTAAGTCCTACGAGCAGTACTTC. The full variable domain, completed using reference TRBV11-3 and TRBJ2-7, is EAGVVQSPRYKIIEKKQPVAFWCNPISGHNTLYWYLQNLGQGPELLIRYENEEAVDDSQLPKDRFSAERLKGVDSTLKIQPAELGDSAVYLCASSLGTKSYEQYFGPGTRLTVT.

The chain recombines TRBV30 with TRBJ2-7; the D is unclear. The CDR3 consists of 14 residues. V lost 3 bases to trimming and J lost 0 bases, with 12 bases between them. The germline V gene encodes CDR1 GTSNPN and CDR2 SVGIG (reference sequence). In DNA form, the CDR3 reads TGTGCCTGGAGCCGCCTCAAGAGCTCCTACGAGCAGTACTTC. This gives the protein CAWSRLKSSYEQYF. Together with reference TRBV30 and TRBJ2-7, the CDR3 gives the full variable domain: SQTIHQWPATLVQPVGSPLSLECTVEGTSNPNLYWYRQAAGRGLQLLFYSVGIGQISSEVPQNLSASRPQDRQFILSSKKLLLSDSGFYLCAWSRLKSSYEQYFGPGTRLTVT.

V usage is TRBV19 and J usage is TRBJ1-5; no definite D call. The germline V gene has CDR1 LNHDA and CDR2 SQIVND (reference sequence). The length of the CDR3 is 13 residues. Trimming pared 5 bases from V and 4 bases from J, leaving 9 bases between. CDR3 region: CASSSPLNQPQHF. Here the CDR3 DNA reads TGTGCCAGTAGTTCACCCCTAAATCAGCCCCAGCATTTT.

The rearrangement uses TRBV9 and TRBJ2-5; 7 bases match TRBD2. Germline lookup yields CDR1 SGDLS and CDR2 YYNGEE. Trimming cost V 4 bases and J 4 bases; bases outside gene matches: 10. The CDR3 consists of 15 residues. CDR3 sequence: CASSPRDYNIETQYF. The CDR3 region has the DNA TGTGCCAGCAGCCCCCGGGACTACAACATAGAGACCCAGTACTTC.

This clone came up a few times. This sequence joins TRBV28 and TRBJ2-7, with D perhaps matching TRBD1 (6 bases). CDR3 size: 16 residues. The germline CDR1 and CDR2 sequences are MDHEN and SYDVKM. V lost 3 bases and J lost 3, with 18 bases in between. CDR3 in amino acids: CASSFTGKVTNYEQYF. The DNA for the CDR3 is TGTGCCAGCAGTTTCACAGGGAAGGTAACCAACTACGAGCAGTACTTC.

The CDR3 region is CASSLEMKNYGYTF. For the CDR3, the DNA is TGTGCCAGCAGCTTGGAAATGAAAAACTATGGCTACACCTTC. The chain has TRBV5-4 and TRBJ1-2; D remains ambiguous. The ends were cut back, 0 bases at V and 2 bases at J, with 8 bases in the middle. CDR1 and CDR2 from the germline V gene are SGHNT and YYREEE (reference sequence). The CDR3 runs 14 residues.